A single T cell receptor (beta chain) is shown here with its context. Measured with immunoSEQ multiplex PCR; TCRdb has only the in-frame clones, and not every one. The table lists about 220,000 clones, 83% of them singletons. The entry originates in a study of blood T cell repertoires in COVID-19. Looking at the study overall: Whether acute or convalescent, the COVID-19 samples came from the United States, Italy and Spain. In each case, the material was cDNA or gDNA derived from T cells, B-cell-depleted T cells, or PBMCs.

J gave up 5 bases and V 5 bases, and 5 bases lay outside the gene matches. CDR3 size: 13 residues. Germline V gene lookup returns CDR1 SQVTM and CDR2 ANQGSEA. This TCR was recovered from a woman between 35 and 50 years old with active or convalescent COVID-19. This sequence joins TRBV29-1 and TRBJ1-4, with TRBD1 identical over 7 bases. Sequenced: peripheral blood. The DNA of the CDR3 is TGCAGCGTTCAACAGGGGTTCAATGAAAAACTGTTTTTT. Encoded protein: CSVQQGFNEKLFF.